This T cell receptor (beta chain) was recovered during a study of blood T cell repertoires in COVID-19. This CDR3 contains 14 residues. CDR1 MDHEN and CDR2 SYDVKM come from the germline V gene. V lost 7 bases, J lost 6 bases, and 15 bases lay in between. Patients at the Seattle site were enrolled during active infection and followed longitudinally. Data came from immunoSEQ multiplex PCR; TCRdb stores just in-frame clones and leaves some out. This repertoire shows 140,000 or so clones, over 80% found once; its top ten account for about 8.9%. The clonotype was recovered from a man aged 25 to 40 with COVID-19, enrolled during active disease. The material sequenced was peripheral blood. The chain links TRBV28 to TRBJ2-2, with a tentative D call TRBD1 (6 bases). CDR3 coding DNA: TGTGCCAGCATCGGCGCAGGGGATGCCGGGGAGCTGTTTTTT. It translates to CASIGAGDAGELFF.